This T cell receptor (beta chain) is from a study of shared clonotypes between healthy human individuals. V gave up 2 bases and J gave up 9 bases; unmatched junction bases: 5. This CDR3 comprises 15 residues. CDR1 and CDR2 (germline): WSHSY, SAAADI. Each replicate PCR on the sorted subsets used roughly 200 ng DNA (roughly 27,000 T cell genomes). Profiled with immunoSEQ multiplex PCR; TCRdb holds only in-frame clones, not every one. The sample gives about 1.5 million clones, roughly 96% of which show up once; over 1% is in the top ten. The chain couples TRBV10-2 to TRBJ2-1; 12 nucleotides align to TRBD2. The specimen sequenced was naive CD4+ T cells sorted from blood. Sample subset: CD45RA+ positively selected. The origin of this receptor is a man in his thirties or forties in good health. Written as DNA, the CDR3 is TGCGCCAGCAGTGAGCTAGCGGGAGGGAACGGTGAGCAGTTCTTC. Protein sequence: CASSELAGGNGEQFF.